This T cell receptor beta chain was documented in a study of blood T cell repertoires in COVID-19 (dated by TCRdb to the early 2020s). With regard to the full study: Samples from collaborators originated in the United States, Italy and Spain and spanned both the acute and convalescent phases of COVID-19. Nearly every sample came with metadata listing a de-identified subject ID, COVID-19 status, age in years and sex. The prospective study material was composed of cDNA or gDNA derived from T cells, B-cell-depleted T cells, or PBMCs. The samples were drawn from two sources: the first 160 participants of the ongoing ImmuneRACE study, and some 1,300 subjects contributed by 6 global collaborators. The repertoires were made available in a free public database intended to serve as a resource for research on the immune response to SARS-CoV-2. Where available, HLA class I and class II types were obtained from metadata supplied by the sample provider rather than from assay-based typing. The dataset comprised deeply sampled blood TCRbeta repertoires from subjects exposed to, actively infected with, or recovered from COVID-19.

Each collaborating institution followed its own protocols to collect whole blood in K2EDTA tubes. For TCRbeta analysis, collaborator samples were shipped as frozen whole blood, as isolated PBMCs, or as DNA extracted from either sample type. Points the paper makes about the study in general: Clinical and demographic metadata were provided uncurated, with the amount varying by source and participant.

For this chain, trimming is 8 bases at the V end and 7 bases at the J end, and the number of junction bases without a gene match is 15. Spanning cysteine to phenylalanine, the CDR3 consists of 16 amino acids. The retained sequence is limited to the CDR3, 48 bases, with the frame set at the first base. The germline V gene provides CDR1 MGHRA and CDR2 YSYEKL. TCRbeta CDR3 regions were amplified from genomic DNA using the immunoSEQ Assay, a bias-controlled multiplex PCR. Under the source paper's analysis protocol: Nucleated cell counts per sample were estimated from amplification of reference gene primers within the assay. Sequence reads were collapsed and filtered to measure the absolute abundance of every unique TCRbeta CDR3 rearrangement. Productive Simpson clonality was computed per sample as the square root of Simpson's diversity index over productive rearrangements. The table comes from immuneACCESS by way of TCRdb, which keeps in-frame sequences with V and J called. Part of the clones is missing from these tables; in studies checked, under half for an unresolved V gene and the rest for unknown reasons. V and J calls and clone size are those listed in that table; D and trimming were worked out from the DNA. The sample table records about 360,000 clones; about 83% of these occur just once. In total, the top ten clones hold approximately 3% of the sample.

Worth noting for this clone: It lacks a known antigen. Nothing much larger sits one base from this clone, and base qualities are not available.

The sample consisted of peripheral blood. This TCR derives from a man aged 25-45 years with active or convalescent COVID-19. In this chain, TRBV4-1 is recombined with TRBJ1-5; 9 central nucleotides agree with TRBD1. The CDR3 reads CASSPTGGKKGQPQHF. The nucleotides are TGCGCCAGCTCACCTACAGGGGGCAAGAAGGGCCAGCCCCAGCATTTT.